Shown below are 8 T cell receptor beta chains from a single sample sequenced in a study of cytomegalovirus exposure and HLA in healthy donors. PCR amplification relied on 60 Vbeta primers (plus 13 Jbeta primers). The assay was immunoSEQ multiplex PCR, and TCRdb's table has in-frame clones only and misses some. Of 170,000 or so clones in the sample, approximately 78% were seen once. The sequenced material came from PBMCs. Receptor source: a woman in her forties or fifties in good health and CMV-seropositive.

On this clone: The sample carries other DNA sequences with the same CDR3. V and J are TRBV15 and TRBJ1-3, with TRBD1 matching over 8 bases. Per germline, CDR1 LNHNV and CDR2 YYDKDF (reference sequence). Trimming cost V 5 bases and J 3 bases; bases outside gene matches: 6. The CDR3 runs 15 residues. CDR3 bases: TGTGCCACCAGCGGGGGGACAGGAGGTGGAAACACCATATATTTT. Protein product: CATSGGTGGGNTIYF. Using reference TRBV15 and TRBJ1-3 for the parts outside the CDR3, the full variable domain is DAMVIQNPRYQVTQFGKPVTLSCSQTLNHNVMYWYQQKSSQAPKLLFHYYDKDFNNEADTPDNFQSRRPNTSFCFLDIRSPGLGDTAMYLCATSGGTGGGNTIYFGEGSWLTVV.

The rearrangement uses TRBV19 and TRBJ1-1, with TRBD1 matching over 7 bases. This CDR3 is built from 15 residues. With 5 bases clipped from V and 0 bases from J, the junction kept 6 bases outside the gene matches. CDR1 is LNHDA and CDR2 is SQIVND in the germline V gene (reference sequence). The CDR3: CASSGGTAMNTEAFF. CDR3 in DNA: TGTGCCAGTAGTGGGGGGACAGCCATGAACACTGAAGCTTTCTTT.

The chain joins TRBV30 to TRBJ1-5, with D unclear. The CDR3 spans 14 residues. CDR1 and CDR2 from the germline V gene are GTSNPN and SVGIG (reference sequence). V lost 0 bases and J 4 bases, leaving 10 bases between the germline ends. The CDR3 DNA follows: TGTGCCTGGAGTGTAGCGCAGCCAAATCAGCCCCAGCATTTT. It yields the protein CAWSVAQPNQPQHF.

The V call is TRBV6-6, the J call TRBJ2-2; 7 bases match TRBD1. This CDR3 comprises 14 residues. In germline, CDR1 is MNHNY, CDR2 SVGAGI (reference sequence). The J segment lost 1 base and the V segment lost 7 bases, leaving 3 bases of the junction unmatched. The CDR3: CASTWTGNTGELFF. CDR3 in DNA: TGTGCCAGCACATGGACAGGGAACACCGGGGAGCTGTTTTTT.

V and J are TRBV6-1 and TRBJ2-7, with D perhaps TRBD1 (6 bases). V was pared by 2 bases and J by 7 bases, with 15 bases between. CDR1 is MNHNS, CDR2 SASEGT, per germline. The CDR3 spans 14 residues. CDR3 residues: CASSERGTGVEQYF. The CDR3 DNA reads as TGTGCCAGCAGTGAAAGGGGGACGGGTGTAGAGCAGTACTTC.

This rearrangement joins TRBV7-6 to TRBJ1-3; 8 positions match TRBD1. J lost 0 bases, V lost 1 base, and 8 bases had no gene match. Germline lookup yields CDR1 SGHVS and CDR2 FNYEAQ. The CDR3 has 18 residues. CDR3 residues: CASSLVDYRGSSGNTIYF. The CDR3 nucleotides read TGTGCCAGCAGCTTAGTTGACTACAGGGGGTCCTCTGGAAACACCATATATTTT.

The chain links TRBV6-6 to TRBJ1-5; D may be TRBD1 (6 bases). Germline V gene sequence: CDR1 MNHNY, CDR2 SVGAGI (reference sequence). V lost 7 bases, J lost 4 bases, and 17 bases lay in between. The CDR3 contains 15 residues. CDR3 bases: TGTGCCAGCACAGGACAGCCCTTAGGGAATCAGCCCCAGCATTTT. Encoded protein: CASTGQPLGNQPQHF.

The chain joins TRBV5-5 to TRBJ2-7; 9 positions agree with TRBD1. The V segment lost 4 bases and the J segment 7 bases; nucleotides outside the gene matches: 12. The CDR3 totals 15 residues. Germline-derived CDR1 and CDR2 are SGHKS and YYEKEE (reference sequence). The CDR3 is CASSPGTGSSWEQYF. CDR3 bases: TGTGCCAGCAGCCCAGGGACAGGGTCGTCGTGGGAGCAGTACTTC. Drawing the rest from reference TRBV5-5 and TRBJ2-7, the complete variable domain is DAGVTQSPTHLIKTRGQQVTLRCSPISGHKSVSWYQQVLGQGPQFIFQYYEKEERGRGNFPDRFSARQFPNYSSELNVNALLLGDSALYLCASSPGTGSSWEQYFGPGTRLTVT.